This section outlines one TCR delta chain sequence together with its context. A much larger clone is a single base away; this may be a read error. This entry comes from a study of gamma-delta T cells after stem cell transplantation. TCRdb applied CATT to the RT-PCR reads for clone calling. Counted here are roughly 1,100 delta-chain clones, approximately 4.2% occurring once; the ten biggest clones make up about half. CDR1 and CDR2 (germline): GEAIGNYY, EKD. Deletions cut 0 bases from V and 0 bases from J, with 22 bases between. The CDR3 covers 19 residues. The sequence derives from a human donor. It is not recorded whose cells these are; they may come from a transplant donor. The V and J genes are TRDV2 and TRDJ1; D possibly corresponds to TRDD3 (5 bases). Material: gamma-delta T cells. The CDR3 loop is CACDTIKGLRGSNTDKLIF. CDR3 sequence (DNA): TGTGCCTGTGACACCATAAAGGGCCTCCGGGGGTCTAACACCGATAAACTCATCTTT.